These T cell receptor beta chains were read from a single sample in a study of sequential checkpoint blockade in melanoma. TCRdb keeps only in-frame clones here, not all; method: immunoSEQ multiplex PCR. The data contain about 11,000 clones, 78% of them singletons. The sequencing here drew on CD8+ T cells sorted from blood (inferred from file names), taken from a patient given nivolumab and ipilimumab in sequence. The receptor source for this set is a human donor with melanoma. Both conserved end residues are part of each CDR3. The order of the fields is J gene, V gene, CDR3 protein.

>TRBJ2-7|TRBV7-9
CASSLKPGQGRYEQYF
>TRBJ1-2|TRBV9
CASSGNRGGYTF
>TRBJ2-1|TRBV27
CASSLGTSGYNEQFF
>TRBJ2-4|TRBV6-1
CASSSGIWNIQYF
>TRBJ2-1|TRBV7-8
CASSPGTSPFRGEQFF
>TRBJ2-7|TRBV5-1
CASSWDSYYEQYF
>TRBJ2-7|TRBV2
CASSEPRNYEQYF
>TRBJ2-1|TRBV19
CASSIDPGVSGGRSEQFF
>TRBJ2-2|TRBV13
CASSSSDRGLNGELFF
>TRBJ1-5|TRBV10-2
CASSDRVSEPQHF
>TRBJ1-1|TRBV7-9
CASSSGTGYTEAFF
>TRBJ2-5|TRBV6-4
CASSESAGVGETQYF
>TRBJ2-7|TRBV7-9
CASSLGQGLREQYF
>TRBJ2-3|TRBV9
CASSAGTGWTDTQYF
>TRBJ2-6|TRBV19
CASSRLAGDLSGANVLTF
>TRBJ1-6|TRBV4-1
CASSQEPGTGSSPLHF
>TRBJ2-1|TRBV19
CASSIIPFSDEQFF
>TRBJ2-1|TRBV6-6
CASSQTHNEQFF
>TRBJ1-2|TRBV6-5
CASSYSVAGTNYGYTF
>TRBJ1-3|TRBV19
CASSIMTGRRNTIYF
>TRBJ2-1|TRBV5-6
CASGHGAGYNEQFF
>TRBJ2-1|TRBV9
CASSVGLTNEQFF
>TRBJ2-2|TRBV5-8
CASSLLRQGFAGELFF
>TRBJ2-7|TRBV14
CASSPGQGWVREQYF
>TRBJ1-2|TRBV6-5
CASSYTLTSNYGYTF
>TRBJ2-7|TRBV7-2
CASSLVGDSYEQYF
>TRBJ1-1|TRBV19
CASSIFARMNTEAFF
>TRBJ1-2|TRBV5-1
CASSQGTAVGYGYTF
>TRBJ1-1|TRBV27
CASSLSHRGEAFF
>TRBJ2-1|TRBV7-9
CASSWQYNEQFF
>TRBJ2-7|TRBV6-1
CASSPMGQGGYEQYF
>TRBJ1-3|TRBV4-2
CASSQGTGNSGNTIYF
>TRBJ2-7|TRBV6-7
CASNPYSENTDIDEQYF
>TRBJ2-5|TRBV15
CASTEGGLEAQYF
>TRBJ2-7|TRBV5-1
CASSFEGPSYEQYF
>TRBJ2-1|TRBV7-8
CASSLGAGGYNEQFF
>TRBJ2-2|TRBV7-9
CASSHTITGELFF
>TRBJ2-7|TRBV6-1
CASRPDRGQAYEQYF
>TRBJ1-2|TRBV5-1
CASSGQGVYGYTF
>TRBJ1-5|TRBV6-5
CASSSGQGPNQPQHF
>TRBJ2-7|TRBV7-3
CASSLLSLAPHEQYF
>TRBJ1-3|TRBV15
CATSRDAGDTIYF
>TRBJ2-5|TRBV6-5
CASSYWTGGAETQYF
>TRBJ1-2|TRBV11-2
CASSSGTRGGYTF
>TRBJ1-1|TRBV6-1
CASRQRHLNTEAFF
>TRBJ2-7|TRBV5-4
CASSLSGTGFKW
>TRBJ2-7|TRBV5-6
CASSQLDGTGGGEQYF
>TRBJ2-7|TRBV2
CASRAGMEQYF
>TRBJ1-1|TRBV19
CASSSPSLISMNTEAFF
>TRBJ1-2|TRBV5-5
CASSNIYGYTF
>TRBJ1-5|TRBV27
CASSHIQSNQPQHF
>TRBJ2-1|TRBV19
CASSALRNSSSYNEQFF